This TCR beta chain was retrieved from a study of identical twins. Study observations and caveats: Fewer insertions characterized abundant cord blood beta clonotypes, whereas memory repertoires showed none.

All donors were healthy, and all were Caucasian. MiXCR, run by TCRdb on the 5' RACE reads, gives a single entry per CDR3 protein. There are around 690,000 distinct CDR3 sequences in the sample; 20% to 25% occur only once, and about 4.5% lies in the top ten. A remark on this clonotype: The antigen is not known.

This sample was shared with a second study, whose subject was T cells expressing NK-cell markers. As reported in that work: About six donors carried dominant NKG2C+ clonotypes that made up roughly 1.0-7.0% of their CD8+ T cells.

This sequence originates from a woman under 30 in good health. The specimen sequenced was PBMCs.

CDR3 DNA: TGTGCCAGCAGCGCGAGGGCCGCTTACAATGAGCAGTTCTTC. As protein: CASSARAAYNEQFF. The chain couples TRBV5-4 to TRBJ2-1, with D maybe TRBD2 (5 bases). The CDR3 has 14 amino acids. Trimming shortened V by 4 bases and J by 4 bases, and 12 bases separated the two germline ends. Germline loops: CDR1 SGHNT, CDR2 YYREEE (reference sequence).